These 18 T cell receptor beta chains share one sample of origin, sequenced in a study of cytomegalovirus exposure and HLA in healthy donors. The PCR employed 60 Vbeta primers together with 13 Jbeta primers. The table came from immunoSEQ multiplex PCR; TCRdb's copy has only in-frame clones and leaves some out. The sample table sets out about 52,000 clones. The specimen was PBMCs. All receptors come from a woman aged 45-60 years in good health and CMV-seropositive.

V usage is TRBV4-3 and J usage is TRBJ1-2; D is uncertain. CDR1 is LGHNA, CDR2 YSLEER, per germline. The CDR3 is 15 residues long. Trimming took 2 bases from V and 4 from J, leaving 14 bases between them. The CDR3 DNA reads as TGCGCCAGCAGCCAAAGTTCTAACTTTGGCTATGGCTACACCTTC. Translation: CASSQSSNFGYGYTF.

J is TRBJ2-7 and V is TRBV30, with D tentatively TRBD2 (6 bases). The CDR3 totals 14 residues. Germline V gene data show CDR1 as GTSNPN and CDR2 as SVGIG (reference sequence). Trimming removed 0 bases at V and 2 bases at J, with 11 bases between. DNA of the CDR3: TGTGCCTGGAGTGTGTGGCGGGGTACCTACGAGCAGTACTTC. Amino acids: CAWSVWRGTYEQYF.

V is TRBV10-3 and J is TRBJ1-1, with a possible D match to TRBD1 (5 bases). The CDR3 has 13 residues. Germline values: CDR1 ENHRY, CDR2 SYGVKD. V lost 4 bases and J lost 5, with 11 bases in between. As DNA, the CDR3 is TGTGCCATCAGTGTTCAGGGTAATACTGAAGCTTTCTTT. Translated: CAISVQGNTEAFF.

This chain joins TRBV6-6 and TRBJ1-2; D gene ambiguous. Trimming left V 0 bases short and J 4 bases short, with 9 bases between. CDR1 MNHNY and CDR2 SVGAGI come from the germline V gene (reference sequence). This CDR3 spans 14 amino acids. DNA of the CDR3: TGTGCCAGCAGTTACTCCGCGGGGTTCTATGGCTACACCTTC. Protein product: CASSYSAGFYGYTF.

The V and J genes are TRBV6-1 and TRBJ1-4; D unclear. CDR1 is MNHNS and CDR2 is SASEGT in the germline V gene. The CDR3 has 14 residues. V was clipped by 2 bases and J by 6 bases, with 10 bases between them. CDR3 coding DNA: TGTGCCAGCAGTGAAAGGCAGGCATATGAAAAACTGTTTTTT. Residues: CASSERQAYEKLFF.

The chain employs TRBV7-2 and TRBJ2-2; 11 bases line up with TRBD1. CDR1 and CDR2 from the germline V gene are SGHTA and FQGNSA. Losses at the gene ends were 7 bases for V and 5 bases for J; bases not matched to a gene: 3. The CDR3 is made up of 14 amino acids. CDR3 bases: TGTGCCAGCACCTGGGACAGGGGGACCGGGGAGCTGTTTTTT. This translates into CASTWDRGTGELFF.

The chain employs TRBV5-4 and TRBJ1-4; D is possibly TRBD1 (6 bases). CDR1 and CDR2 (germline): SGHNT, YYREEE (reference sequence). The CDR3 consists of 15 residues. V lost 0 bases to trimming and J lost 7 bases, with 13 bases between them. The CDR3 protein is CASSLGGRGSEKLFF. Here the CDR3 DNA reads TGTGCCAGCAGCTTGGGTGGCAGGGGAAGTGAAAAACTGTTTTTT. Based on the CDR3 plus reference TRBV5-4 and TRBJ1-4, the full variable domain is ETGVTQSPTHLIKTRGQQVTLRCSSQSGHNTVSWYQQALGQGPQFIFQYYREEENGRGNFPPRFSGLQFPNYSSELNVNALELDDSALYLCASSLGGRGSEKLFFGSGTQLSVL.

The CDR3 loop is CASTTGGVYEQYF. Written as DNA, the CDR3 is TGTGCCAGCACCACCGGGGGGGTCTACGAGCAGTACTTC. The chain employs TRBV6-6 and TRBJ2-7; TRBD2 aligns across 8 bases. The ends lost 7 bases at V and 3 bases at J; junction bases unmatched: 5. The CDR3 loop spans 13 amino acids. CDR1 is MNHNY, CDR2 SVGAGI, per germline (reference sequence).

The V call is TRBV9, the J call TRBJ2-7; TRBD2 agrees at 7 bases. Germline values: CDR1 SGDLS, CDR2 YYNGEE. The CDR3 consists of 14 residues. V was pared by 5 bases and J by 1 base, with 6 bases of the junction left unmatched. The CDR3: CASSVPGGSYEQYF. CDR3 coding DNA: TGTGCCAGCAGTGTACCGGGGGGATCCTACGAGCAGTACTTC. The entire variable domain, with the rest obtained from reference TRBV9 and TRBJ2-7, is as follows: DSGVTQTPKHLITATGQRVTLRCSPRSGDLSVYWYQQSLDQGLQFLIQYYNGEERAKGNILERFSAQQFPDLHSELNLSSLELGDSALYFCASSVPGGSYEQYFGPGTRLTVT.

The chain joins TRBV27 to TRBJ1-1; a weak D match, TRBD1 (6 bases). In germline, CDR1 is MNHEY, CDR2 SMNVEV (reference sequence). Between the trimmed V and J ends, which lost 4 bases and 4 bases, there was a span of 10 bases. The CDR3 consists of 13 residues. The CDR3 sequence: CASSWTVGTEAFF. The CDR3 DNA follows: TGTGCCAGCAGTTGGACAGTGGGCACTGAAGCTTTCTTT.

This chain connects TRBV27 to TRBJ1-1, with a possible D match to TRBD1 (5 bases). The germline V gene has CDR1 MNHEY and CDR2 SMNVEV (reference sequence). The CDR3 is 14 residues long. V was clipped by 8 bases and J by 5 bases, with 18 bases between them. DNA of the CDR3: TGTGCCAGCCGCGATAGAGGGACTACAACTGAAGCTTTCTTT. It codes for CASRDRGTTTEAFF.

The CDR3 nucleotides read TGTGCCAGTAGGGACAGGGAGGGCCTCAATCAGCCCCAGCATTTT. It encodes CASRDREGLNQPQHF. The chain carries TRBV28 and TRBJ1-5; 9 bases are shared with TRBD1. CDR1 is MDHEN, CDR2 SYDVKM, per germline. The CDR3 extends over 15 amino acids. The junction had 9 bases not matched to a gene; V was cut back by 9 bases and J by 3 bases.

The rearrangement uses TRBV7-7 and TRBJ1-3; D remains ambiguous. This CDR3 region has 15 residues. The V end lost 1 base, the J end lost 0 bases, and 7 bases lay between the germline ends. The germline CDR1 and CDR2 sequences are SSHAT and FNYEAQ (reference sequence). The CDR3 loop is CASSLDPSSGNTIYF. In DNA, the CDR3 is TGTGCCAGCAGCTTAGATCCCAGCTCTGGAAACACCATATATTTT. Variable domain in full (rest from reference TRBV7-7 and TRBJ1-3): GAGVSQSPRYKVTKRGQDVTLRCDPISSHATLYWYQQALGQGPEFLTYFNYEAQPDKSGLPSDRFSAERPEGSISTLTIQRTEQRDSAMYRCASSLDPSSGNTIYFGEGSWLTVV.

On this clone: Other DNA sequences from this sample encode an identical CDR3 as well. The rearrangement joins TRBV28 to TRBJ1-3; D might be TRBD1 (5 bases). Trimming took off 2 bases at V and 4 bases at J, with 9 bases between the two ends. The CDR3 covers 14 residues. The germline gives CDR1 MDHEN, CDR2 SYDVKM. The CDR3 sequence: CASSLQGTGNTIYF. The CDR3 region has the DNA TGTGCCAGCAGTTTACAGGGAACCGGAAACACCATATATTTT.

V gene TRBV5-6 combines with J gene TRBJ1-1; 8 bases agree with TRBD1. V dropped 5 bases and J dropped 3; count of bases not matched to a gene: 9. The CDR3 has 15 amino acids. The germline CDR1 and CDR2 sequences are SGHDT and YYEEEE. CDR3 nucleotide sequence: TGTGCCAGCAGTACGGACAGGGTGGTAGACACTGAAGCTTTCTTT. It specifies CASSTDRVVDTEAFF.

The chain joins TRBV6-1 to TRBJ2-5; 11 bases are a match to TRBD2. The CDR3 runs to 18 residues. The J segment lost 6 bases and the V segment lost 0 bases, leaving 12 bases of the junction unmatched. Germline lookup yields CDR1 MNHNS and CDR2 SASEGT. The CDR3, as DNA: TGTGCCAGCAGTGAAGCGCTTCCCGGGGCTAGCGGGGGGAAGACCCAGTACTTC. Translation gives CASSEALPGASGGKTQYF.

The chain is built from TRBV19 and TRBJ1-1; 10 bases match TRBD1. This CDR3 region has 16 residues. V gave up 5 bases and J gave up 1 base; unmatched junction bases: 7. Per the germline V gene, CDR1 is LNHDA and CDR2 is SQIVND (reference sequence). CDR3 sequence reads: CASSEDRGLGNTEAFF. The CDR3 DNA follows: TGTGCCAGTAGTGAAGACAGGGGGCTGGGGAACACTGAAGCTTTCTTT.

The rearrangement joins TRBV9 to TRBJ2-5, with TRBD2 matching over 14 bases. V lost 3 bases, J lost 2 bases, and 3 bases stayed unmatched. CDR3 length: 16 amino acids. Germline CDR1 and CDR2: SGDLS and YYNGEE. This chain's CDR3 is CASSDGTSGGQETQYF. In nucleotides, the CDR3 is TGTGCCAGCAGCGACGGGACTAGCGGGGGACAAGAGACCCAGTACTTC.